The 10 T cell receptor beta chains given below trace back to one sample, sequenced in a study of blood T cell repertoires in COVID-19. Sequencing was performed with immunoSEQ multiplex PCR; in TCRdb, only in-frame clones are kept and a portion is missing. The sample records some 370,000 clones, nearly 90% being singletons. Sequencing input: peripheral blood. The receptors here all came from a man aged 18 to 29 with active or convalescent COVID-19.

V and J are TRBV7-3 and TRBJ2-4, with 9 nucleotides matching TRBD1. Germline CDR1 reads SGHTA; CDR2 reads FQGTGA. V lost 3 bases and J lost 3; bases outside the gene matches: 6. This CDR3 is built from 16 residues. This chain's CDR3 is CASSLIRDRVKNIQYF. CDR3 nucleotides: TGTGCCAGCAGCTTGATCCGGGACAGGGTCAAAAACATTCAGTACTTC.

In DNA, the CDR3 is TGTGCCAGCAGTGGTTTGGGACAGGGGGCTTTCTTT. This sequence encodes CASSGLGQGAFF. The genes are TRBV25-1 and TRBJ1-1; 10 bases line up with TRBD1. Trimming cost V 4 bases and J 11 bases; bases outside gene matches: 4. The CDR3 sequence is 12 residues long. Germline assignment: CDR1 MGHDK and CDR2 SYGVNS.

This clone was recorded only once. The chain joins TRBV29-1 to TRBJ1-1; D ambiguous. V was shortened by 5 bases and J by 1 base, with 5 bases between the two germline ends. CDR1 and CDR2 (germline): SQVTM, ANQGSEA. The CDR3 runs 11 residues. The CDR3 loop is CSVRGNTEAFF. CDR3 nucleotides: TGCAGCGTTCGGGGGAACACTGAAGCTTTCTTT.

The genes are TRBV7-2 and TRBJ2-7; 8 positions match TRBD1. Germline V CDR1 and CDR2: SGHTA, FQGNSA. The CDR3 spans 13 residues. The V gene end was trimmed by 1 base and the J gene end by 6 bases; junction bases not matched to a gene: 2. CDR3 bases: TGTGCCAGCAGCTTAGAGACAGGGGTCGAGCAGTACTTC. It encodes CASSLETGVEQYF.

The rearrangement uses TRBV6-5 and TRBJ2-2; D may be TRBD2 (6 bases). CDR3 length equals 14 residues. Trimming removed 8 bases at V and 5 bases at J, with 15 bases between. CDR1 and CDR2 (germline): MNHEY, SVGAGI. In DNA, the CDR3 is TGTGCCAGCCAGTGGCAAGGAGGGACCGGGGAGCTGTTTTTT. Translation gives CASQWQGGTGELFF.

The chain recombines TRBV7-8 with TRBJ2-1, with 9 bases matching TRBD2. The ends lost 5 bases at V and 7 bases at J; junction bases unmatched: 15. Germline V gene sequence: CDR1 SGHVS, CDR2 FQNEAQ. The CDR3 runs to 17 residues. The CDR3 nucleotides are TGTGCCAGCAGCAAAGAGGTTGCGGGGGGGGCCGTGAATGAGCAGTTCTTC. Its protein is CASSKEVAGGAVNEQFF. The variable domain in full, with the rest retrieved from reference TRBV7-8 and TRBJ2-1, is GAGVSQSPRYKVAKRGQDVALRCDPISGHVSLFWYQQALGQGPEFLTYFQNEAQLDKSGLPSDRFFAERPEGSVSTLKIQRTQQEDSAVYLCASSKEVAGGAVNEQFFGPGTRLTVL.

The count of this clone is one. The chain recombines TRBV6-5 with TRBJ1-2; a weak D match, TRBD1 (6 bases). CDR3 size: 11 residues. The ends were cut back, 6 bases at V and 8 bases at J, with 10 bases in the middle. Germline CDR1 reads MNHEY; CDR2 reads SVGAGI. The CDR3 spells CASRTGSGYTF. For the CDR3, the DNA is TGTGCCAGCAGAACAGGGTCCGGCTACACCTTC.

This sequence joins TRBV18 and TRBJ1-1, with no clear D. Germline V CDR1 and CDR2: KGHSH, LQKENI. The CDR3 has 14 amino acids. V lost 6 bases to trimming and J lost 1 base, with 12 bases between them. The CDR3 bases are TGTGCCAGCTCCCTTAGATCCGAGAACACTGAAGCTTTCTTT. It translates to CASSLRSENTEAFF.

The chain carries TRBV10-3 and TRBJ2-2; a possible D gene is TRBD1 (6 bases). The CDR3 extends over 14 amino acids. CDR1 is ENHRY and CDR2 is SYGVKD in the germline V gene. Between the trimmed V and J ends, which lost 6 bases and 5 bases, there was a span of 13 bases. The CDR3 DNA reads as TGTGCCATCAGGGTAGGACAGAGAACCGGGGAGCTGTTTTTT. Translating gives CAIRVGQRTGELFF.

This chain links TRBV4-3 with TRBJ2-7; D may be TRBD1 (6 bases). The CDR3 totals 15 residues. Deletions cut 0 bases from V and 2 bases from J, with 11 bases between. CDR1 LGHNA and CDR2 YSLEER come from the germline V gene. CDR3 coding DNA: TGCGCCAGCAGCCAAGACAGGGGCACAACCTACGAGCAGTACTTC. As protein: CASSQDRGTTYEQYF.